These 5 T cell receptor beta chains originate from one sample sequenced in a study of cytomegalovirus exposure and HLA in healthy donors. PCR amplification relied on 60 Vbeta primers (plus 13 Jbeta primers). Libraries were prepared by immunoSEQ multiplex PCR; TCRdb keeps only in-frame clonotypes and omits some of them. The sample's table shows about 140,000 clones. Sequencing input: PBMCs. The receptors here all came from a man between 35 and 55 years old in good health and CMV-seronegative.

The CDR3 sequence is CASSLGGEIDEQFF. CDR3 nucleotide sequence: TGTGCCAGCAGCTTAGGCGGGGAGATAGATGAGCAGTTCTTC. The rearrangement joins TRBV7-8 to TRBJ2-1; perhaps TRBD2 as D (6 bases). The CDR3 loop spans 14 amino acids. CDR1 is SGHVS, CDR2 FQNEAQ, per germline. Trimming stripped 1 base from V and 8 bases from J, with 12 bases between.

As DNA, the CDR3 is TGTGCCATCAGTGAGTCCGTAGGGGGGGCCACTTACAATGAGCAGTTCTTC. Protein sequence: CAISESVGGATYNEQFF. The chain has TRBV10-3 and TRBJ2-1; D possibly corresponds to TRBD2 (7 bases). Per germline, CDR1 ENHRY and CDR2 SYGVKD. Trimming left V 0 bases short and J 4 bases short, with 16 bases between. The CDR3 length is 17 residues.

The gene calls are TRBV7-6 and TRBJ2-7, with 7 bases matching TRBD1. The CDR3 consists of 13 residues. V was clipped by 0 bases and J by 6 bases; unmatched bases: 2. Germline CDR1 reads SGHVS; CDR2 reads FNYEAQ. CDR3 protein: CASSLASGGEQYF. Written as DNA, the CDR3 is TGTGCCAGCAGCTTAGCGTCAGGGGGCGAGCAGTACTTC.

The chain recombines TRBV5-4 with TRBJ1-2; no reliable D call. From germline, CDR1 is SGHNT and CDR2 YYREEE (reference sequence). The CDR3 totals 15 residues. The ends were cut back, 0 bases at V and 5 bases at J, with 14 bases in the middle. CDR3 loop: CASSLAGDLRYGYTF. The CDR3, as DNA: TGTGCCAGCAGCTTGGCCGGGGATTTGCGATATGGCTACACCTTC.

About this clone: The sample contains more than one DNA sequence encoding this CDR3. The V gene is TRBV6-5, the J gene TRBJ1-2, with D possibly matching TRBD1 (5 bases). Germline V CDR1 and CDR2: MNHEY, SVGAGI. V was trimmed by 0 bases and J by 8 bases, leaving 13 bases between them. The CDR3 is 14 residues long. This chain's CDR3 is CASSYSGRGYGYTF. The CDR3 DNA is TGTGCCAGCAGTTACTCTGGGCGGGGGTACGGCTACACCTTC.